Following are 21 T cell receptor beta chains from one sample sequenced in a study of T cells in Graves' hyperthyroidism and ophthalmopathy. The investigators amplified TCR beta CDR3 regions from RNA transcripts. The HTBI set primed first-round TCR CDR3 RT-PCR. TCRdb fed the multiplex PCR reads into MiXCR, producing one record per CDR3 protein. The table records more than 300,000 distinct CDR3 sequences, roughly 14% of them present only once. The source material was blood. These receptors were obtained from a woman aged 25-40 years with Graves' ophthalmopathy.

This clonotype was observed many times. The chain has TRBV3-1 and TRBJ1-5; the D is unclear. V was pared by 1 base and J by 4 bases, with 11 bases between. CDR3 length equals 15 residues. The germline gives CDR1 LGHDT, CDR2 YNNKEL (reference sequence). In nucleotides, the CDR3 is TGTGCCAGCAGCCAAGCTGGACGGAGAAATCAGCCCCAGCATTTT. Its protein product is CASSQAGRRNQPQHF.

This clonotype has at least ten counts. This chain joins TRBV7-2 and TRBJ2-3; perhaps TRBD2 as D (5 bases). The CDR3 sequence is 15 residues long. Germline-derived CDR1 and CDR2 are SGHTA and FQGNSA. Trimming took off 5 bases at V and 0 bases at J, with 12 bases between the two ends. The CDR3, as DNA: TGTGCCAGCAGCCCTACTAGAGCTAGCACAGATACGCAGTATTTT. Residues: CASSPTRASTDTQYF.

This clonotype was found many times. The chain joins TRBV5-1 to TRBJ2-7; possible D gene TRBD2, 5 bases. CDR1 and CDR2 (germline): SGHRS, YFSETQ. The CDR3 runs 15 residues. Trimming left V 0 bases short and J 7 bases short, with 17 bases between. The CDR3 loop is CASSLAPGSQVEQYF. CDR3 sequence (DNA): TGCGCCAGCAGCTTGGCCCCGGGATCCCAGGTGGAGCAGTACTTC.

The genes are TRBV2 and TRBJ2-7; 9 bases are a match to TRBD1. CDR1 and CDR2 from the germline V gene are SNHLY and FYNNEI. Germline trimming cut 9 bases from V and 7 bases from J; bases unmatched to any gene: 13. The CDR3 consists of 14 residues. The CDR3 spells CARGTGTGFEEQYF. The CDR3 DNA is TGTGCCAGGGGGACCGGGACAGGGTTTGAAGAGCAGTACTTC.

This clonotype has more than one count but fewer than ten. Written as DNA, the CDR3 is TGTGCCAGCCAACAGATCCAGGGATCACCCCTCCACTTT. Translated, it gives CASQQIQGSPLHF. The chain couples TRBV28 to TRBJ1-6, with D maybe TRBD1 (5 bases). Trimming shortened V by 8 bases and J by 10 bases, and 15 bases separated the two germline ends. Germline V gene data show CDR1 as MDHEN and CDR2 as SYDVKM. The CDR3 has 13 amino acids. Supplemented by reference TRBV28 and TRBJ1-6, the full variable domain reads DVKVTQSSRYLVKRTGEKVFLECVQDMDHENMFWYRQDPGLGLRLIYFSYDVKMKEKGDIPEGYSVSREKKERFSLILESASTNQTSMYLCASQQIQGSPLHFGNGTRLTVT.

In this sample, this clonotype turned up many times. The genes are TRBV28 and TRBJ1-1; 12 bases align to TRBD1. The germline V gene has CDR1 MDHEN and CDR2 SYDVKM. Trimming took 6 bases from V and 8 from J; bases not matched to a gene: 7. The CDR3 is 14 amino acids. The CDR3 DNA follows: TGTGCCAGCAGACCCTCGGGACAGGGGGCGGAAGCTTTCTTT. Residues: CASRPSGQGAEAFF.

The V call is TRBV6-1, the J call TRBJ2-5; D is ambiguous. The germline V gene encodes CDR1 MNHNS and CDR2 SASEGT. CDR3 length: 13 amino acids. V lost 3 bases, J lost 5 bases, and 10 bases lay in between. The CDR3 reads CASSDRIFETQYF. The CDR3 DNA is TGTGCCAGCAGTGATCGTATCTTCGAGACCCAGTACTTC.

The rearrangement uses TRBV2 and TRBJ2-2; D might be TRBD1 (5 bases). V lost 8 bases to trimming and J lost 4 bases, with 17 bases between them. Germline V gene lookup returns CDR1 SNHLY and CDR2 FYNNEI. The CDR3 spans 15 residues. The CDR3 sequence: CASDSVQGSTGELFF. The CDR3 DNA sequence: TGTGCCAGCGACTCCGTGCAGGGCAGCACCGGGGAGCTGTTTTTT.

A few counts support this clonotype. Here the CDR3 reads CASTKRGTSGGEETQYF. In nucleotides, the CDR3 is TGTGCCAGCACCAAGAGGGGGACTAGCGGGGGGGAAGAGACCCAGTACTTC. The chain uses TRBV7-9 and TRBJ2-5; 16 bases align to TRBD2. Germline assignment: CDR1 SEHNR and CDR2 FQNEAQ (reference sequence). With V trimmed by 7 bases and J by 3 bases, 8 bases remained unmatched. The CDR3 is 17 residues long.

This clonotype was picked up many times. The chain joins TRBV7-8 to TRBJ2-7; 9 bases line up with TRBD1. CDR1 and CDR2 (germline): SGHVS, FQNEAQ. V gave up 2 bases and J gave up 8 bases; unmatched junction bases: 10. The CDR3 has 15 amino acids. CDR3 DNA: TGTGCCAGCAGCTTACCGGGACAGGGTGTCGGTAAGCAGTACTTC. Translating gives CASSLPGQGVGKQYF.

This clonotype was seen more than once but under ten times. It may be a read error: a sequence one base away is much more abundant. This chain connects TRBV6-1 to TRBJ2-7; D may be TRBD1 (6 bases). With 4 bases removed from V and 2 bases from J, the gap between germline ends came to 12 bases. The germline V gene encodes CDR1 MNHNS and CDR2 SASEGT. There are 14 residues in the CDR3. CDR3 DNA: TGTGCCAGCAGTGGACGGGACACCACCTACGAGCAGTACTTC. Translating gives CASSGRDTTYEQYF.

This clonotype appeared many times. The chain recombines TRBV6-2 or TRBV6-3 with TRBJ2-3, with D perhaps matching TRBD1 (6 bases). Trimming shortened V by 4 bases and J by 0 bases, and 11 bases separated the two germline ends. Germline values: CDR1 MNHEY, CDR2 SVGEGT. The CDR3 has 15 residues. Written as DNA, the CDR3 is TGTGCCAGCAGTTCCCGGGACACCAGCACAGATACGCAGTATTTT. Its protein is CASSSRDTSTDTQYF.

This clonotype was counted many times. V is TRBV20-1 and J is TRBJ2-7; weak D call: TRBD2 (5 bases). The germline V gene encodes CDR1 DFQATT and CDR2 SNEGSKA (reference sequence). There are 13 residues in the CDR3. V was clipped by 8 bases and J by 0 bases, with 14 bases between them. The CDR3, as DNA: TGCAGTTCCTCCCGGGGATACTCCTACGAGCAGTACTTC. It encodes CSSSRGYSYEQYF.

This clonotype came up a few times. The chain has TRBV14 and TRBJ1-5; no clear D. V was trimmed by 2 bases and J by 9 bases, leaving 11 bases between them. The CDR3 loop spans 13 amino acids. Germline values: CDR1 SGHDN, CDR2 FVKESK. The CDR3 DNA is TGTGCCAGCAGCCAAACCCCCGAAACGCCCCAGCATTTT. Its translation: CASSQTPETPQHF. The variable domain in full, completed from reference TRBV14 and TRBJ1-5, reads EAGVTQFPSHSVIEKGQTVTLRCDPISGHDNLYWYRRVMGKEIKFLLHFVKESKQDESGMPNNRFLAERTGGTYSTLKVQPAELEDSGVYFCASSQTPETPQHFGDGTRLSIL.

This clonotype was seen many times. This chain links TRBV28 with TRBJ2-2; perhaps TRBD1 as D (5 bases). The CDR3 covers 14 residues. Germline V lookup: CDR1 MDHEN, CDR2 SYDVKM. The V end was cut by 4 bases, the J end by 4 bases, with 10 bases between. The CDR3: CASSYRMSTGELFF. CDR3 nucleotide sequence: TGTGCCAGCAGTTACAGGATGAGCACCGGGGAGCTGTTTTTT.

This clonotype was observed many times. The J gene is TRBJ2-1, the V gene TRBV27; TRBD1 aligns across 9 bases. J was trimmed by 3 bases and V by 5 bases; bases with no gene match: 5. This CDR3 has 15 residues. Germline V gene sequence: CDR1 MNHEY, CDR2 SMNVEV (reference sequence). The CDR3 nucleotides are TGTGCCAGCAGTCCCCGGGACAGGGTCTACAATGAGCAGTTCTTC. This encodes CASSPRDRVYNEQFF.

This clonotype has at least ten counts. V and J are TRBV13 and TRBJ2-7; D remains unclear. Trimming stripped 0 bases from V and 2 bases from J, with 11 bases between. The CDR3 loop spans 15 amino acids. Germline V CDR1 and CDR2: PRHDT, FYEKMQ (reference sequence). The CDR3 sequence: CASSLGRGATYEQYF. The CDR3, as DNA: TGTGCCAGCAGCTTAGGACGAGGTGCAACCTACGAGCAGTACTTC.

The J gene is TRBJ2-2, the V gene TRBV24-1; possibly TRBD1 or TRBD2 for D (5 bases each). The CDR3 is 15 amino acids. V was trimmed by 7 bases and J by 4 bases, leaving 15 bases between them. CDR1 KGHDR and CDR2 SFDVKD come from the germline V gene. The CDR3 DNA reads TGTGCCACCAGCAGCCCCGGGGCGAGCACCGGGGAGCTGTTTTTT. This sequence encodes CATSSPGASTGELFF.

This clonotype was picked up a small number of times. The chain's CDR3 is CASSAGNTDTQYF. In DNA, the CDR3 is TGTGCCAGCAGTGCGGGAAACACAGATACGCAGTATTTT. The chain recombines TRBV12-3 or TRBV12-4 with TRBJ2-3, with D possibly being TRBD2 (6 bases). This CDR3 is 13 amino acids long. Trimming cost V 5 bases and J 2 bases, with 8 bases left between them.

This clonotype was seen many times. For the CDR3, the DNA is TGTGCCAGCAGCCCCGACAGGGGGCTTGGCTATGGCTACACCTTC. Translation: CASSPDRGLGYGYTF. This sequence joins TRBV11-2 and TRBJ1-2, with TRBD1 matching over 10 bases. Trimming removed 5 bases from V and 4 bases from J; junction bases left unmatched: 7. CDR1 and CDR2 (germline): SGHAT, FQNNGV. The CDR3 covers 15 residues.

This clonotype was recorded many times. The rearrangement joins TRBV7-3 to TRBJ2-6; weak D call: TRBD1 (5 bases). This CDR3 spans 17 amino acids. Germline lookup yields CDR1 SGHTA and CDR2 FQGTGA. V was cut by 3 bases and J by 1 base, with 13 bases left in between. CDR3 sequence: CASSFRPQGSGANVLTF. CDR3 sequence (DNA): TGTGCCAGCAGCTTCAGACCCCAGGGATCTGGGGCCAACGTCCTGACTTTC.